Following are 32 T cell receptor beta chains from one sample sequenced in a study of blood T cell repertoires in COVID-19. TCRdb's copy holds only in-frame clones and misses some; the assay was immunoSEQ multiplex PCR. The table includes fewer than 300,000 clones, approximately 90% detected once. Sequencing input: PBMCs or T cells enriched from blood (not recorded which). These receptors originate from a woman aged 35 to 49 with acute COVID-19.

The V call is TRBV5-5, the J call TRBJ2-2; 9 bases fit TRBD1. The CDR3 has 16 residues. V lost 3 bases and J lost 1; bases outside the gene matches: 4. Germline V gives CDR1 SGHKS, CDR2 YYEKEE (reference sequence). In DNA, the CDR3 is TGTGCCAGCAGCTGGGGACAGGGAGGGAACACCGGGGAGCTGTTTTTT. Protein sequence: CASSWGQGGNTGELFF.

The chain recombines TRBV19 with TRBJ2-5; 9 bases line up with TRBD2. This CDR3 contains 18 residues. Germline assignment: CDR1 LNHDA and CDR2 SQIVND (reference sequence). The V and J ends lost 3 bases and 4 bases, in that order; junction bases with no gene match: 15. CDR3 coding DNA: TGTGCCAGTAGTATTCGAGTGGGGCGGGAGGGAAAGACAGAGACCCAGTACTTC. Encoded protein: CASSIRVGREGKTETQYF.

As concerns this clone: The sample carries other DNA sequences with the same CDR3. The chain links TRBV18 to TRBJ2-7, with TRBD1 as a possible D gene (6 bases). The V end was cut by 3 bases, the J end by 1 base, with 7 bases between. Per the germline V gene, CDR1 is KGHSH and CDR2 is LQKENI. This CDR3 contains 13 residues. The CDR3 reads CASSPGTSYEQYF. As DNA, the CDR3 is TGTGCCAGCTCACCCGGGACATCCTACGAGCAGTACTTC.

As DNA, the CDR3 is TGCGCCAGCAGCTCTCGGACAGGGCTAGAGACCCAGTACTTC. Amino acids: CASSSRTGLETQYF. This chain uses TRBV5-1 with TRBJ2-5, with 8 bases identical to TRBD1. The trim removed 3 bases at V and 4 bases at J, leaving 5 bases unmatched. This CDR3 spans 14 amino acids. Germline V gene lookup returns CDR1 SGHRS and CDR2 YFSETQ. The entire variable domain, with the rest obtained from reference TRBV5-1 and TRBJ2-5, is as follows: KAGVTQTPRYLIKTRGQQVTLSCSPISGHRSVSWYQQTPGQGLQFLFEYFSETQRNKGNFPGRFSGRQFSNSRSEMNVSTLELGDSALYLCASSSRTGLETQYFGPGTRLLVL.

This chain connects TRBV19 to TRBJ1-5, with a tentative D call TRBD1 (6 bases). Trimming removed 5 bases at V and 0 bases at J, with 11 bases between. The CDR3 covers 15 residues. Germline values: CDR1 LNHDA, CDR2 SQIVND (reference sequence). The DNA for the CDR3 is TGTGCCAGTAGTCCCGGGACAAGTAGCAATCAGCCCCAGCATTTT. Translating it yields CASSPGTSSNQPQHF.

V gene TRBV6-5 combines with J gene TRBJ1-2, with D tentatively TRBD1 (6 bases). Germline V gene lookup returns CDR1 MNHEY and CDR2 SVGAGI. V dropped 6 bases and J dropped 2 bases, with 10 bases sitting between them. The CDR3 loop spans 13 amino acids. As DNA, the CDR3 is TGTGCCAGCAGGCCAGGGGTAAACTATGGCTACACCTTC. The encoded protein is CASRPGVNYGYTF.

With regard to this clone: The final CDR3 position lacks the conserved phenylalanine or tryptophan, pointing to a likely read error. The DNA is left out, because the CDR3 cannot be placed on it with certainty; the CDR3 is given as TCRdb lists it. The rearrangement joins TRBV6-5 to TRBJ1-1; the tabulated D call, TRBD1, remains unverified against the DNA. A total of 12 residues make up the CDR3, ends included. Germline CDR1 is MNHEY and CDR2 is SVGAGI. The CDR3 sequence: CASIYRLPRPIC.

This chain joins TRBV2 and TRBJ1-5; TRBD1 agrees at 8 bases. V shed 6 bases, J shed 5 bases, and the junction held 9 bases outside the gene matches. The CDR3 has 15 residues. CDR1 and CDR2 from the germline V gene are SNHLY and FYNNEI. The CDR3 reads CASRGGQGGYQPQHF. The CDR3 coding sequence is TGTGCCAGCAGGGGAGGACAGGGAGGCTATCAGCCCCAGCATTTT.

This sequence joins TRBV11-3 and TRBJ2-4, with unresolved D. The CDR3 spans 16 residues. Germline V gene sequence: CDR1 SGHNT, CDR2 YENEEA. V was trimmed by 1 base and J by 0 bases, leaving 10 bases between them. CDR3 residues: CASSLGGVRAKNIQYF. The CDR3 DNA is TGTGCCAGCAGCTTAGGAGGAGTTCGAGCCAAAAACATTCAGTACTTC.

The chain is built from TRBV2 and TRBJ1-2, with TRBD1 as a possible D gene (6 bases). V was pared by 6 bases and J by 2 bases, with 13 bases between. The CDR3 covers 14 residues. The germline gives CDR1 SNHLY, CDR2 FYNNEI. Written as DNA, the CDR3 is TGTGCCAGCAGCCAATTTGACAGGAACTATGGCTACACCTTC. Protein product: CASSQFDRNYGYTF.

The rearrangement joins TRBV2 to TRBJ1-2; possible D gene TRBD1, 6 bases. Germline V gene data show CDR1 as SNHLY and CDR2 as FYNNEI. The CDR3 is made up of 14 amino acids. V was cut by 7 bases and J by 7 bases, with 19 bases left in between. CDR3 residues: CASNRDETGSGYTF. The DNA for the CDR3 is TGTGCCAGCAACAGGGACGAGACGGGTAGTGGCTACACCTTC.

The gene calls are TRBV6-6 and TRBJ2-7, with D uncertain. This CDR3 contains 12 residues. Germline V gene data show CDR1 as MNHNY and CDR2 as SVGAGI (reference sequence). The V gene lost 4 bases and the J gene lost 3 bases, with 7 bases spanning the gap. The CDR3 sequence is CASSSPGYEQYF. CDR3 in DNA: TGTGCCAGCAGTTCCCCGGGCTACGAGCAGTACTTC.

The chain links TRBV27 to TRBJ1-2; 10 bases line up with TRBD1. Germline V gives CDR1 MNHEY, CDR2 SMNVEV (reference sequence). CDR3 length: 14 amino acids. V trimming: 6 bases; J trimming: 7 bases; junction bases outside the gene matches: 8. The chain's CDR3 is CASSRGGTGAGYTF. CDR3 DNA: TGTGCCAGCAGCCGAGGCGGGACAGGGGCTGGCTACACCTTC.

The chain recombines TRBV21-1 with TRBJ1-2; TRBD1 is taken as the D call from the table, unchecked against the DNA. TRBV21-1 is given as a pseudogene. The CDR3 runs to 12 residues. In nucleotides, the CDR3 is TGTGCCAGCAGCAAGACAGTCTATGGCTACACCTTC. It encodes CASSKTVYGYTF.

J is TRBJ2-2 and V is TRBV5-4; TRBD1 might be the D (6 bases). Trimming shortened V by 1 base and J by 2 bases, and 12 bases separated the two germline ends. CDR1 is SGHNT and CDR2 is YYREEE in the germline V gene (reference sequence). This CDR3 has 16 amino acids. DNA of the CDR3: TGTGCCAGCAGCTTGCCCCCGGGACAAAACACCGGGGAGCTGTTTTTT. Amino acids: CASSLPPGQNTGELFF.

The CDR3, as DNA: TGTGCCAGCAGCTTGGATGCGGGCTATGGCTACACCTTC. Translated: CASSLDAGYGYTF. This rearrangement joins TRBV5-4 to TRBJ1-2; no definite D call. Per the germline V gene, CDR1 is SGHNT and CDR2 is YYREEE (reference sequence). This CDR3 comprises 13 residues. Trimming removed 0 bases from V and 4 bases from J, with 7 bases in between.

The chain uses TRBV2 and TRBJ1-1; the D is unclear. CDR1 and CDR2 (germline): SNHLY, FYNNEI. The ends were cut back, 3 bases at V and 5 bases at J, with 16 bases in the middle. CDR3 length: 15 amino acids. CDR3 sequence reads: CASSEGTRGWTEAFF. The CDR3 region has the DNA TGTGCCAGCAGTGAGGGAACGAGAGGGTGGACTGAAGCTTTCTTT.

The chain's CDR3 is CASSDLGVNYGYTF. The DNA for the CDR3 is TGCGCCAGCAGTGACTTAGGAGTTAACTATGGCTACACCTTC. This chain uses TRBV10-2 with TRBJ1-2; D remains ambiguous. From germline, CDR1 is WSHSY and CDR2 SAAADI. This CDR3 has 14 amino acids. V shed 3 bases and J shed 1 base, with 9 bases lying between them.

The J gene is TRBJ1-2, the V gene TRBV4-2, with 9 bases that match TRBD1. The CDR3 consists of 18 residues. Trimming cost V 0 bases and J 3 bases; bases outside gene matches: 11. Per the germline V gene, CDR1 is LGHNA and CDR2 is YNFKEQ. CDR3 region: CASSQDSAQGAIDYGYTF. The CDR3 DNA sequence: TGTGCCAGCAGCCAAGATTCGGCACAGGGGGCGATCGACTATGGCTACACCTTC.

The CDR3 bases are TGTGCCAGTAGTATCGGGCCTAGCGGAAACTACGAGCAGTACTTC. The encoded protein is CASSIGPSGNYEQYF. The chain is built from TRBV19 and TRBJ2-7, with 7 bases identical to TRBD2. The CDR3 runs 15 residues. Trimming removed 3 bases from V and 3 bases from J; junction bases left unmatched: 8. The germline gives CDR1 LNHDA, CDR2 SQIVND (reference sequence).

The chain carries TRBV6-5 and TRBJ2-2; 7 positions match TRBD1. The germline gives CDR1 MNHEY, CDR2 SVGAGI. The CDR3 has 15 amino acids. V trimming: 6 bases; J trimming: 1 base; junction bases outside the gene matches: 5. The CDR3 protein is CASRQGTVNTGELFF. CDR3 coding DNA: TGTGCCAGCAGGCAAGGGACAGTGAACACCGGGGAGCTGTTTTTT.

The chain uses TRBV5-1 and TRBJ2-1, with 8 bases lining up with TRBD1. V lost 0 bases, J lost 7 bases, and 0 bases stayed unmatched. In germline, CDR1 is SGHRS, CDR2 YFSETQ. The length of the CDR3 is 13 residues. The CDR3 protein is CASSLDRGNEQFF. Here the CDR3 DNA reads TGCGCCAGCAGCTTGGACAGGGGGAATGAGCAGTTCTTC.

The rearrangement uses TRBV29-1 and TRBJ2-3; 10 positions match TRBD2. This CDR3 is 14 amino acids long. V trimming: 5 bases; J trimming: 6 bases; junction bases outside the gene matches: 8. The V gene's germline CDR1 is SQVTM and CDR2 ANQGSEA. The CDR3 spells CSVLSSGRRDTQYF. The DNA of the CDR3 is TGCAGCGTTCTTAGTAGCGGGAGGAGGGATACGCAGTATTTT.

This clone occurred a few times. The chain carries TRBV2 and TRBJ1-6; D ambiguous. CDR1 is SNHLY, CDR2 FYNNEI, per germline. The ends were cut back, 8 bases at V and 9 bases at J, with 20 bases in the middle. CDR3 length: 15 residues. The chain's CDR3 is CASDGSGNPGSPLHF. The CDR3, as DNA: TGTGCCAGCGATGGGTCGGGTAATCCTGGTTCACCCCTCCACTTT. The full variable domain, its missing parts supplied by reference TRBV2 and TRBJ1-6, is EPEVTQTPSHQVTQMGQEVILRCVPISNHLYFYWYRQILGQKVEFLVSFYNNEISEKSEIFDDQFSVERPDGSNFTLKIRSTKLEDSAMYFCASDGSGNPGSPLHFGNGTRLTVT.

The genes are TRBV27 and TRBJ2-3; the match to TRBD2 covers 13 bases. This CDR3 is 16 amino acids long. From germline, CDR1 is MNHEY and CDR2 SMNVEV (reference sequence). V shed 6 bases, J shed 4 bases, and the junction held 7 bases outside the gene matches. CDR3 in DNA: TGTGCCAGCAGGCCGGGACTAGCGGGGCCCCCAGATACGCAGTATTTT. Amino acids: CASRPGLAGPPDTQYF.

The J gene is TRBJ2-3, the V gene TRBV4-1, with D possibly being TRBD2 (5 bases). Germline CDR1 is MGHRA and CDR2 is YSYEKL. This CDR3 is built from 14 residues. Trimming took 4 bases from V and 5 from J, leaving 13 bases between them. The CDR3 loop is CASSLAEGVDTQYF. The CDR3 bases are TGCGCCAGCAGCCTGGCCGAGGGTGTAGATACGCAGTATTTT.

V usage is TRBV2 and J usage is TRBJ2-7; the D is unclear. In germline, CDR1 is SNHLY, CDR2 FYNNEI. The V end was cut by 2 bases, the J end by 6 bases, with 20 bases between. The CDR3 is 16 residues long. For the CDR3, the DNA is TGTGCCAGCAGTGAACAAGAACAGTTAGTTCTGAGCGAGCAGTACTTC. It specifies CASSEQEQLVLSEQYF.

V usage is TRBV10-3 and J usage is TRBJ1-1; the match to TRBD1 covers 7 bases. The CDR3 consists of 16 residues. Germline CDR1 is ENHRY and CDR2 is SYGVKD. J lost 5 bases, V lost 10 bases, and 19 bases had no gene match. The CDR3 sequence: CATKVGDRVLGTEAFF. The CDR3 DNA reads TGTGCCACCAAGGTGGGTGACAGGGTCTTGGGAACTGAAGCTTTCTTT.

V and J are TRBV6-2 or TRBV6-3 and TRBJ2-1, with 9 bases identical to TRBD2. The CDR3 runs to 17 residues. In germline, CDR1 is MNHEY, CDR2 SVGEGT. With 0 bases clipped from V and 4 bases from J, the junction kept 7 bases outside the gene matches. The CDR3 DNA reads as TGTGCCAGCAGTTACTCGCCGCCTAGCGGGATTTACAATGAGCAGTTCTTC. Protein sequence: CASSYSPPSGIYNEQFF.

This chain joins TRBV5-1 and TRBJ2-7; TRBD1 matches 7 bases. Looked up from germline, CDR1 is SGHRS and CDR2 is YFSETQ. The V and J ends lost 0 bases and 0 bases, in that order; junction bases with no gene match: 3. CDR3 size: 15 residues. DNA of the CDR3: TGCGCCAGCAGCTTGGTGGCAGGGGGCTCCTACGAGCAGTACTTC. Translated, it gives CASSLVAGGSYEQYF.

In DNA, the CDR3 is TGTGCCACCAGTGCTGAAACCGCCCCGGGGGTCGACGAGCAGTACTTC. It yields the protein CATSAETAPGVDEQYF. The rearrangement uses TRBV24-1 and TRBJ2-7, with D possibly being TRBD2 (6 bases). The CDR3 spans 16 residues. V gave up 5 bases and J gave up 5 bases, with 21 bases separating them. The germline gives CDR1 KGHDR, CDR2 SFDVKD.

The J gene is TRBJ1-1, the V gene TRBV5-6, with D maybe TRBD1 (5 bases). Trimming pared 4 bases from V and 5 bases from J, leaving 18 bases between. In germline, CDR1 is SGHDT, CDR2 YYEEEE. This CDR3 is built from 15 residues. DNA of the CDR3: TGTGCCAGCAGCGACCTCGGGGGTTGGAAGACTGAAGCTTTCTTT. As protein: CASSDLGGWKTEAFF.